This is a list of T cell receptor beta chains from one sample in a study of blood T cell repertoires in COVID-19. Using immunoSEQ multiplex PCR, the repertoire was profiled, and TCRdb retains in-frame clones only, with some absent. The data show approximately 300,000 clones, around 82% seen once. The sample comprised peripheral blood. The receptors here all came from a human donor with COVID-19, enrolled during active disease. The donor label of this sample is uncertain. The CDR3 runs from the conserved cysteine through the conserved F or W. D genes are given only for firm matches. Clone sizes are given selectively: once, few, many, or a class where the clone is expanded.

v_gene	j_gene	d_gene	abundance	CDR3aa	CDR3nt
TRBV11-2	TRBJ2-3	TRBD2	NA	CASSLGLATYTDTQYF	TGTGCCAGCAGCCTCGGACTAGCGACCTACACAGATACGCAGTATTTT
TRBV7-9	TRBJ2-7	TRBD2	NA	CASSFGGLPTQQYF	TGTGCCAGCAGCTTCGGGGGGTTACCTACGCAGCAGTACTTC
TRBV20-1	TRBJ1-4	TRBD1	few	CSASDRGATNEKLFF	TGCAGTGCTAGTGACAGGGGGGCAACTAATGAAAAACTGTTTTTT
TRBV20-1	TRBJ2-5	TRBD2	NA	CSASRLAGVETQYF	TGCAGTGCTAGTCGCCTAGCGGGCGTGGAGACCCAGTACTTC
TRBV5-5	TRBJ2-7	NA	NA	CASSFLTPTAEQYF	TGTGCCAGCAGCTTCCTCACTCCAACAGCCGAGCAGTACTTC
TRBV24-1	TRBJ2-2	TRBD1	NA	CATSDWDRGTGELFF	TGTGCCACCAGTGATTGGGACAGGGGGACCGGGGAGCTGTTTTTT
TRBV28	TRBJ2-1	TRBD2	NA	CASTESGGEQFF	TGTGCCAGCACCGAGAGCGGGGGTGAGCAGTTCTTC
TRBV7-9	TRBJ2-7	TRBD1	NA	CASSLGLRDRDSYEQYF	TGTGCCAGCAGCTTAGGGCTCCGGGACAGGGACTCCTACGAGCAGTACTTC
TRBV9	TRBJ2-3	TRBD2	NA	CASSSLLVAGGTDTQYF	TGTGCCAGCAGCTCCCTACTGGTAGCGGGAGGTACAGATACGCAGTATTTT
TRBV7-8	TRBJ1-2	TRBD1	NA	CASSLGPTGGAGGYTF	TGTGCCAGCAGCTTAGGCCCAACAGGGGGCGCGGGGGGCTACACCTTC
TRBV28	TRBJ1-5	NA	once	CASSRAAGGNQPQHF	TGTGCCAGCAGTCGGGCGGCGGGGGGCAATCAGCCCCAGCATTTT
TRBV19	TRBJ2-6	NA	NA	CASSIDEAGSGANVLTF	TGTGCCAGTAGTATAGATGAAGCAGGCTCTGGGGCCAACGTCCTGACTTTC
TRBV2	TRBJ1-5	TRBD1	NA	CASSRQGAYQQPQHF	TGTGCCAGCAGTCGACAGGGGGCCTATCAACAGCCCCAGCATTTT
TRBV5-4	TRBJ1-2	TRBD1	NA	CASSLDRADGYTF	TGTGCCAGCAGCTTAGACAGGGCGGATGGCTACACCTTC
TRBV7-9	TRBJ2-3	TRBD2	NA	CASSLFRGTTLSSTDTQYF	TGTGCCAGCAGCTTATTTCGGGGGACTACCCTGTCTAGCACAGATACGCAGTATTTT
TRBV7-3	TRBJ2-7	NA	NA	CASSSELGSEQYF	TGTGCCAGCAGCTCTGAACTGGGGAGCGAGCAGTACTTC
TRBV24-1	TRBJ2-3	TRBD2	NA	CATSDSGLAGETDTQYF	TGTGCCACCAGTGACTCGGGACTAGCGGGAGAGACAGATACGCAGTATTTT
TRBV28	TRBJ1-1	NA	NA	CASQGLLNTEAFF	TGTGCCAGCCAGGGACTCCTGAACACTGAAGCTTTCTTT
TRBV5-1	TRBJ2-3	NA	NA	CASSSPLGPDTQYF	TGCGCCAGCAGCTCGCCCCTGGGGCCGGATACGCAGTATTTT
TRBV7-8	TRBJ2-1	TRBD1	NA	CASSKDRTTYNEQFF	TGTGCCAGCAGCAAGGACAGGACCACCTACAATGAGCAGTTCTTC
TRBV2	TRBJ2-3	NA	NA	CASSEGVERMLDTQYF	TGTGCCAGCAGTGAAGGTGTGGAGAGAATGTTAGATACGCAGTATTTT
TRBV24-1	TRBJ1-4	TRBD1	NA	CATRAGGNEKLFF	TGTGCCACCAGGGCAGGGGGTAATGAAAAACTGTTTTTT
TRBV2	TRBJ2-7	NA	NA	CASSEFRDEQYF	TGTGCCAGCAGTGAGTTCAGGGACGAGCAGTACTTC
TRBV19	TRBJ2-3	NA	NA	CASSSRADTQYF	TGTGCCAGTAGTAGCCGGGCAGATACGCAGTATTTT
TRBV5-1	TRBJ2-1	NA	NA	CASSFVRDFNEQFF	TGCGCCAGCAGCTTTGTCCGGGACTTCAATGAGCAGTTCTTC
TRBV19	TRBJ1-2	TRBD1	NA	CASPPSWSGQGYGYTF	TGTGCCAGTCCACCCTCGTGGTCGGGACAGGGGTATGGCTACACCTTC
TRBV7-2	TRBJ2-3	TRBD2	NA	CASSSTSGRADLGTQYF	TGTGCCAGCAGCAGTACTAGCGGGAGGGCCGACCTGGGCACGCAGTATTTT
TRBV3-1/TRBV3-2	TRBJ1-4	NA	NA	CASSQGQVGEKLFF	TGTGCCAGCAGCCAAGGACAGGTTGGCGAAAAACTGTTTTTT
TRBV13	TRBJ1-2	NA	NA	CASSLTLSEGRGYGYTF	TGTGCCAGCAGCTTAACGTTGTCGGAGGGAAGAGGGTATGGCTACACCTTC
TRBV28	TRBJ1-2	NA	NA	CASSSWQLTGYYGYTF	TGTGCCAGCAGTTCTTGGCAGTTGACAGGCTACTATGGCTACACCTTC
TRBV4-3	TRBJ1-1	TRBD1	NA	CASSQTGAGEAFF	TGCGCCAGCAGCCAAACAGGGGCGGGGGAAGCTTTCTTT
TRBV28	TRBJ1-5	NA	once	CASSQDRQPQHF	TGTGCCAGCAGCCAGGATCGGCAGCCCCAGCATTTT
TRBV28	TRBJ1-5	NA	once	CASSLDSNQPQHF	TGTGCCAGCAGTTTAGACTCCAATCAGCCCCAGCATTTT
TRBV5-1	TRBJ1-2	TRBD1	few	CASSSGRGQGYTF	TGCGCCAGCAGCTCAGGCAGGGGGCAGGGCTACACCTTC
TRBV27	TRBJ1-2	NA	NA	CASSLGQSYGYTF	TGTGCCAGCAGTCTAGGACAGAGCTATGGCTACACCTTC
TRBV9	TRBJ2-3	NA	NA	CASSPPREPDTQYF	TGTGCCAGCAGCCCCCCGAGGGAGCCAGATACGCAGTATTTT
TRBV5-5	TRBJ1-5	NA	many	CASSTQGASNQPQHF	TGTGCCAGCAGCACACAGGGCGCAAGCAATCAGCCCCAGCATTTT
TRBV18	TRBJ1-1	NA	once	CASSLEVNTEAFF	TGTGCCAGCTCATTAGAGGTGAACACTGAAGCTTTCTTT
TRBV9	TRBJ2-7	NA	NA	CASSPIQSFSYEQYF	TGTGCCAGCAGCCCAATTCAGTCGTTCTCCTACGAGCAGTACTTC